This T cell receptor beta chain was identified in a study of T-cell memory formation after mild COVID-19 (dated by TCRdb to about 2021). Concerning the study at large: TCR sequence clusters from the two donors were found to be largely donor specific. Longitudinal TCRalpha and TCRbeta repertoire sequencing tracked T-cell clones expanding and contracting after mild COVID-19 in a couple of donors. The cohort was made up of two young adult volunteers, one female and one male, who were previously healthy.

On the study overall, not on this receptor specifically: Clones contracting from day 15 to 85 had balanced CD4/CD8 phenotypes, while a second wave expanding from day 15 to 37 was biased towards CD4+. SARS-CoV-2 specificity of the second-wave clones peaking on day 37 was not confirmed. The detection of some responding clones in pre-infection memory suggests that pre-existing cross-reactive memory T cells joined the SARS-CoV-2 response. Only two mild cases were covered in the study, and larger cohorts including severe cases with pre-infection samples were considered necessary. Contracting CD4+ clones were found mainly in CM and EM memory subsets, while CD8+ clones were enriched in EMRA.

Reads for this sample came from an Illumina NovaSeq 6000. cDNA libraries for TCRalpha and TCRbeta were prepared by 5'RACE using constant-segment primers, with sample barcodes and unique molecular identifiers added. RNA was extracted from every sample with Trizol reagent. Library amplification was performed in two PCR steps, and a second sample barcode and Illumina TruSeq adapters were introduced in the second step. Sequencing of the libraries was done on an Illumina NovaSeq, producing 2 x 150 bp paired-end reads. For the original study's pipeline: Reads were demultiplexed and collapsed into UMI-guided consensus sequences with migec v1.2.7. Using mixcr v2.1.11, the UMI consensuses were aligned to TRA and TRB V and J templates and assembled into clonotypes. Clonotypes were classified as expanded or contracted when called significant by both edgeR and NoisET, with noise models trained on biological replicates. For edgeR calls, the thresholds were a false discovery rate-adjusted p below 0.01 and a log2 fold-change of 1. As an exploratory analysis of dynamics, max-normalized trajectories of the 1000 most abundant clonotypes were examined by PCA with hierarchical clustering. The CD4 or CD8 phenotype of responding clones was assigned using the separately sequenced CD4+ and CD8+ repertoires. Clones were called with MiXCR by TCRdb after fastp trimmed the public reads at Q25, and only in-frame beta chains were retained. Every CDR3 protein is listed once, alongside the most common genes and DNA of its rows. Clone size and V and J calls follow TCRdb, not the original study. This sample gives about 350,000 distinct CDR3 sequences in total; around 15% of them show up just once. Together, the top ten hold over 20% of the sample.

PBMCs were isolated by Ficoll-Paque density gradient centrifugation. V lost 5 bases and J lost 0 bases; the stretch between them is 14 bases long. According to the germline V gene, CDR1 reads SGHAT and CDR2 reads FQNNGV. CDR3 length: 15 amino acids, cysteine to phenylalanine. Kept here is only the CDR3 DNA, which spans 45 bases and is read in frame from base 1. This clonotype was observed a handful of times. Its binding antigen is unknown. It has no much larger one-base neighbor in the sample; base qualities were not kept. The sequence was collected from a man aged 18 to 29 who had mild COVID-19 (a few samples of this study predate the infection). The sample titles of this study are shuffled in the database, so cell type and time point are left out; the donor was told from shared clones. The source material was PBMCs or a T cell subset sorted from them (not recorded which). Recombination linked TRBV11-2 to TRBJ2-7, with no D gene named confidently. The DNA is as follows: TGTGCCAGCAGCGCCAGTCACTTGAGCTCCTACGAGCAGTACTTC. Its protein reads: CASSASHLSSYEQYF.